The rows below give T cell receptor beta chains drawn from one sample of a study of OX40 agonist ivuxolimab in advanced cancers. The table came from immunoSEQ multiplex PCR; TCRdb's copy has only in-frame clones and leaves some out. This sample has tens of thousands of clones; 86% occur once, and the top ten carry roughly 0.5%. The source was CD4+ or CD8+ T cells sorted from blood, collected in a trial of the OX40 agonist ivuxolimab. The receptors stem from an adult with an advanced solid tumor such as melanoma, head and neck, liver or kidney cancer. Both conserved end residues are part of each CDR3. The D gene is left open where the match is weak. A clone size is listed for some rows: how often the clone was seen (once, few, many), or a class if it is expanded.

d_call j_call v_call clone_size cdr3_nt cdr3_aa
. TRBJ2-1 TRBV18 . TGTGCCAGCTCACCACGCGGGGCCTACAATGAGCAGTTCTTC CASSPRGAYNEQFF
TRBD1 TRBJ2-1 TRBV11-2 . TGTGCCAGCAGCCTCATCTCCTGGGGACAGACATACAATGAGCAGTTCTTC CASSLISWGQTYNEQFF
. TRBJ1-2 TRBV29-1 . TGCAGCGCAGGAGGAGGGCTGTTTGGCTACACCTTC CSAGGGLFGYTF
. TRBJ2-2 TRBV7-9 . TGTGTCAGCAGCTTAGCCGGCTCTAACACCGGGGAGCTGTTTTTT CVSSLAGSNTGELFF
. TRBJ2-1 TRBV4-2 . TGTGCCAGCAGCCAAGAAATCCAGGGGTTGGGTGAGCAGTTCTTC CASSQEIQGLGEQFF
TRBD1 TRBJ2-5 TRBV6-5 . TGTGCCAGCAATGACAGGGGGCAGTACGCGACCCAGTACTTC CASNDRGQYATQYF
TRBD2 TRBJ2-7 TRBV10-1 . TGCGCCAGCAGTGAGCAGCCTAGCGGAGAGCAGTACTTC CASSEQPSGEQYF
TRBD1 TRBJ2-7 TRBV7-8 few TGTGCCAGCAGCTTACAGGGACAGGGGGCCCCCTACGAGCAGTACTTC CASSLQGQGAPYEQYF
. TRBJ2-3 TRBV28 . TGTGCCAGCAGTTTGCCCGAAGGGGGGTTTAGCACAGATACGCAGTATTTT CASSLPEGGFSTDTQYF
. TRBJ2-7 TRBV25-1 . TGTGCCAGCAGTGAATTGAGGGAAACCTACGAGCAGTACTTC CASSELRETYEQYF
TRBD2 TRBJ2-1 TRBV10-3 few TGTGCCATCAGTGATCGACGGTGGCGGGAGGGCCAGGATGAGCAGTTCTTC CAISDRRWREGQDEQFF
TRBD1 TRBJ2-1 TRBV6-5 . TGTGCCAGCAGTTACACGACAGGGGAGCAGTTCTTC CASSYTTGEQFF
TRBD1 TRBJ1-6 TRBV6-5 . TGTGCCAGCAGTTCCAGGACAGGGGGCTCACCCCTCCACTTT CASSSRTGGSPLHF
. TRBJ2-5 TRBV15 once TGTGCCACCAGCTTCACCGGGATAGAAGAGACCCAGTACTTC CATSFTGIEETQYF